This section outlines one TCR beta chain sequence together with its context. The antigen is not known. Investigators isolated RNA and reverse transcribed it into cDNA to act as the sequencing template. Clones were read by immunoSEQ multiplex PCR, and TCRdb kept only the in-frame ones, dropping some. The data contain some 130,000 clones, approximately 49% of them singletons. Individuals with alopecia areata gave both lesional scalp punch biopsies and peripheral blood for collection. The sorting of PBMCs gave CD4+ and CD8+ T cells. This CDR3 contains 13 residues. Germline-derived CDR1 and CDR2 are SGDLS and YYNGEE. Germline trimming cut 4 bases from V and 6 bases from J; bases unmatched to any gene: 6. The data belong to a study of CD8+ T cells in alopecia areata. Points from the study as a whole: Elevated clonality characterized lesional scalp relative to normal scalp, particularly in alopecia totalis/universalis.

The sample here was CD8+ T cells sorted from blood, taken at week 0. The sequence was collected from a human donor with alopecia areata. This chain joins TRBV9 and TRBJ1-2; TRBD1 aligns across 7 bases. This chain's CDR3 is CASSTGQVHGYTF. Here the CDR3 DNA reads TGTGCCAGCAGCACCGGACAGGTCCATGGCTACACCTTC.